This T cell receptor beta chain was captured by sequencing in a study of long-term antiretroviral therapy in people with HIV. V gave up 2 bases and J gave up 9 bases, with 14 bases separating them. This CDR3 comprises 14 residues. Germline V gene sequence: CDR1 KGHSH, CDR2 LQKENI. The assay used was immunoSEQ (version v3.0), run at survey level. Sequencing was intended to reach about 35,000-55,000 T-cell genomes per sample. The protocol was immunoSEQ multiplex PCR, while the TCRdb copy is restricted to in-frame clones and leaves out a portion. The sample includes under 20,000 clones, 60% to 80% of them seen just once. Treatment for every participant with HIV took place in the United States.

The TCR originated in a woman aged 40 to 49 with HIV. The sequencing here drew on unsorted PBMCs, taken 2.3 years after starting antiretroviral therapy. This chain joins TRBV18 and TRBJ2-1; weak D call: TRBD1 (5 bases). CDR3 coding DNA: TGTGCCAGCTCACCAGGGGCTCCTTGGGGTGAGCAGTTCTTC. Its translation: CASSPGAPWGEQFF.